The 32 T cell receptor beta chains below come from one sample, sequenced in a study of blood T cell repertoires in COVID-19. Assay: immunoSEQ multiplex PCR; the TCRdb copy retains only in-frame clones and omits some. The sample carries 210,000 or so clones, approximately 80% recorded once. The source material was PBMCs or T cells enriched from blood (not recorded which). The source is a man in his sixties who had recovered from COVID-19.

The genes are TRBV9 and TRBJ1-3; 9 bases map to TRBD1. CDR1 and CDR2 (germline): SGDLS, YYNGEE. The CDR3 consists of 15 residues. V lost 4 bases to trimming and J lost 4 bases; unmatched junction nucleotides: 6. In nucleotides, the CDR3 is TGTGCCAGCAGCCATGACAGGGGGGACGGAAACACCATATATTTT. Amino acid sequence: CASSHDRGDGNTIYF.

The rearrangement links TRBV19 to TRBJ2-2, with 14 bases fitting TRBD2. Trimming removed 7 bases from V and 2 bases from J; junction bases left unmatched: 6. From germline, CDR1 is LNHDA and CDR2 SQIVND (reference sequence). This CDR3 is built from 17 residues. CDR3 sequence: CASTKTSGGANTGELFF. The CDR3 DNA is TGTGCCAGTACCAAGACTAGCGGGGGGGCTAACACCGGGGAGCTGTTTTTT. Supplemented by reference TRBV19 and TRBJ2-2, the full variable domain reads DGGITQSPKYLFRKEGQNVTLSCEQNLNHDAMYWYRQDPGQGLRLIYYSQIVNDFQKGDIAEGYSVSREKKESFPLTVTSAQKNPTAFYLCASTKTSGGANTGELFFGEGSRLTVL.

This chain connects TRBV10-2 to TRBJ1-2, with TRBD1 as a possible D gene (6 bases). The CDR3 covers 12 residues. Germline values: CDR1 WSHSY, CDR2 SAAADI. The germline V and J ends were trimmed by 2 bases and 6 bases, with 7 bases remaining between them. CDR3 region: CASSERTDGYTF. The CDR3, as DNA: TGCGCCAGCAGTGAGAGGACAGATGGCTACACCTTC.

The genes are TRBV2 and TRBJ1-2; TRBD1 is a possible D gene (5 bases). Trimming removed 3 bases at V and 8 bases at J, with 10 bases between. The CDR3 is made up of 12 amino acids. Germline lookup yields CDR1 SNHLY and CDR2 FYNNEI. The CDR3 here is CASSEFREGYTF. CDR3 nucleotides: TGTGCCAGCAGTGAGTTCAGGGAAGGCTACACCTTC.

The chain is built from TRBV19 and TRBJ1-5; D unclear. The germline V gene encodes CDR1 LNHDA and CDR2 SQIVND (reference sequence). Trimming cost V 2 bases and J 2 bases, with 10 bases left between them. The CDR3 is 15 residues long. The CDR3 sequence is CASSILATRNQPQHF. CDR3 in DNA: TGTGCCAGTAGTATACTAGCGACCCGCAATCAGCCCCAGCATTTT. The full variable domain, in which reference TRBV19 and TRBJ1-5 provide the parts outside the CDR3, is DGGITQSPKYLFRKEGQNVTLSCEQNLNHDAMYWYRQDPGQGLRLIYYSQIVNDFQKGDIAEGYSVSREKKESFPLTVTSAQKNPTAFYLCASSILATRNQPQHFGDGTRLSIL.

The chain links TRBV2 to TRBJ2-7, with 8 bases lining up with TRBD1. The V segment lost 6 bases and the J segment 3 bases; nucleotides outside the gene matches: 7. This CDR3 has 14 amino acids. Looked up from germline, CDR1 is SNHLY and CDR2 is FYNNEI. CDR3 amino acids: CASSPDRAGYEQYF. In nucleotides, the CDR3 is TGTGCCAGCAGCCCGGACAGGGCCGGCTACGAGCAGTACTTC.

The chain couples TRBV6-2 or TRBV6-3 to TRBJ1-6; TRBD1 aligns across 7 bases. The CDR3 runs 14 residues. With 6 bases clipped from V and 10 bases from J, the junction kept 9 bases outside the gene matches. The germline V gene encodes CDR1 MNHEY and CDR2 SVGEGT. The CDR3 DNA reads TGTGCCAGCAGCTTCGACAGGGAGGTCTCACCCCTCCACTTT. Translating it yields CASSFDREVSPLHF.

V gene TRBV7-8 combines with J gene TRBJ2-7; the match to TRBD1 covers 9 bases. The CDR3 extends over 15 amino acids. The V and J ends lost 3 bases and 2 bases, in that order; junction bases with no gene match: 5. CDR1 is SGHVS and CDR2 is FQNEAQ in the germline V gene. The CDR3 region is CASSFLRTGAYEQYF. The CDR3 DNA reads TGTGCCAGCAGCTTTCTCAGGACAGGGGCCTACGAGCAGTACTTC. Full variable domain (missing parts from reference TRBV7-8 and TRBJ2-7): GAGVSQSPRYKVAKRGQDVALRCDPISGHVSLFWYQQALGQGPEFLTYFQNEAQLDKSGLPSDRFFAERPEGSVSTLKIQRTQQEDSAVYLCASSFLRTGAYEQYFGPGTRLTVT.

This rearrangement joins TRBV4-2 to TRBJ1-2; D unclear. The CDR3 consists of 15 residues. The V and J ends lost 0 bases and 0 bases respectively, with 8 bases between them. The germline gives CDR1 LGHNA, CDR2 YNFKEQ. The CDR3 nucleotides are TGTGCCAGCAGCCAAGAGACACCTACTAACTATGGCTACACCTTC. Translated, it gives CASSQETPTNYGYTF.

DNA of the CDR3: TGTGCCAGCAGTTTCACAGGGGTCGGGGAGCTGTTTTTT. Translation: CASSFTGVGELFF. The genes are TRBV6-6 and TRBJ2-2, with 7 nucleotides matching TRBD1. The V gene end was trimmed by 4 bases and the J gene end by 7 bases; junction bases not matched to a gene: 3. This CDR3 has 13 residues. Germline V gene sequence: CDR1 MNHNY, CDR2 SVGAGI (reference sequence).

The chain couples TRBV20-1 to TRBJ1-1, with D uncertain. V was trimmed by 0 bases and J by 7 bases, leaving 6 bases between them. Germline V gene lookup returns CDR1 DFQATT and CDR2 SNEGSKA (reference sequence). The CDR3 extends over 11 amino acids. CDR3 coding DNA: TGCAGTGCTAGAGATCGAGATGAAGCTTTCTTT. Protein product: CSARDRDEAFF.

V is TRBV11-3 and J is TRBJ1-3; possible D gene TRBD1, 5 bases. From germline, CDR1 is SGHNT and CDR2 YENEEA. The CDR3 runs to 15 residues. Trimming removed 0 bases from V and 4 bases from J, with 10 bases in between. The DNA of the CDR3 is TGTGCCAGCAGCTTAGATTCGGGACTGGGAAACACCATATATTTT. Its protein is CASSLDSGLGNTIYF.

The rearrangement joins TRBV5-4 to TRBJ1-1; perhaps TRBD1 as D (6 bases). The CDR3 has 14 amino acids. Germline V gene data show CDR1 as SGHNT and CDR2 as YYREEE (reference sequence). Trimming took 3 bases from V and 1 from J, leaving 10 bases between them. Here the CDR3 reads CASSSGTPNTEAFF. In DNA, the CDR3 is TGTGCCAGCAGCTCCGGGACACCGAACACTGAAGCTTTCTTT.

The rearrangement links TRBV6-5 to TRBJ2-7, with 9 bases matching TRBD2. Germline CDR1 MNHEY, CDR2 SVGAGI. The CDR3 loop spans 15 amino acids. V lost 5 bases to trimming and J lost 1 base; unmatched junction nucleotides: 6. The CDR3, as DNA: TGTGCCAGCAGTAATGGACTAGCGTCATCCTACGAGCAGTACTTC. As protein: CASSNGLASSYEQYF.

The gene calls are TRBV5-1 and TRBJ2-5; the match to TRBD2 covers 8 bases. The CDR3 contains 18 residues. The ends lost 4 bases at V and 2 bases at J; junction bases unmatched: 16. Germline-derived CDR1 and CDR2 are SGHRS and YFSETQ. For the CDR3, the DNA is TGCGCCAGCAGCCTGGGTGGGGACTTAGCGGGAACGCAAGAGACCCAGTACTTC. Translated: CASSLGGDLAGTQETQYF.

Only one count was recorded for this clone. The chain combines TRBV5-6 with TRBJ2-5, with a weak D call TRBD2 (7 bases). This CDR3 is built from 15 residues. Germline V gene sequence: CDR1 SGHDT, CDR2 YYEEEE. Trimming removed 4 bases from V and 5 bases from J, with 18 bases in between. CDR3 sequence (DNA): TGTGCCAGCAGCAGGAGCTGGCGGGGGCCGGAGACCCAGTACTTC. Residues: CASSRSWRGPETQYF.

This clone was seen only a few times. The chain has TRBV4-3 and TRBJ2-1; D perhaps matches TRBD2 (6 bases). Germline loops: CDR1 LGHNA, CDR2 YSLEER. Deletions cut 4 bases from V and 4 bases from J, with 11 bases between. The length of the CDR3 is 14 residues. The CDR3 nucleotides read TGCGCCAGCAGCCCCGGGACTGGTTACAATGAGCAGTTCTTC. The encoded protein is CASSPGTGYNEQFF.

The CDR3 bases are TGCAGCGTTGTCCCCAACATGAACACTGAAGCTTTCTTT. Its protein is CSVVPNMNTEAFF. The chain is built from TRBV29-1 and TRBJ1-1, with D unresolved. The CDR3 loop spans 13 amino acids. Trimming pared 4 bases from V and 0 bases from J, leaving 9 bases between. Germline V gives CDR1 SQVTM, CDR2 ANQGSEA.

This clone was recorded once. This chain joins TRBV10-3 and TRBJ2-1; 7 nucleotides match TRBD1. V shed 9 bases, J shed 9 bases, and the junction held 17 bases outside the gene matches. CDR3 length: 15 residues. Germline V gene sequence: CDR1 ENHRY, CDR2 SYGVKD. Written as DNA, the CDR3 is TGTGCCATACAACCGGGACAGACTACTTCTGGTGAGCAGTTCTTC. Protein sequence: CAIQPGQTTSGEQFF.

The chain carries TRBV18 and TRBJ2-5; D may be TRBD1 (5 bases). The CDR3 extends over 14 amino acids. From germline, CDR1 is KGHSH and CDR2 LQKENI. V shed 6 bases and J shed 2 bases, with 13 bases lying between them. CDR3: CASSSGFGQETQYF. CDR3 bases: TGTGCCAGCTCTTCAGGGTTTGGACAAGAGACCCAGTACTTC.

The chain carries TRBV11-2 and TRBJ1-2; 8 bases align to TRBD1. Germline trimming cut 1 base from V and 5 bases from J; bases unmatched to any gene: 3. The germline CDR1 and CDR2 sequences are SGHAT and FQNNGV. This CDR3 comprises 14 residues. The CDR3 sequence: CASSLAWTGYGYTF. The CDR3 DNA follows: TGTGCCAGCAGCTTAGCGTGGACAGGGTATGGCTACACCTTC.

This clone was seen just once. CDR3 nucleotides: TGTGCCAGCAGGTCACAGGCAGCCTGGGGTCCCCAGCATTTT. Its protein product is CASRSQAAWGPQHF. The chain is built from TRBV6-5 and TRBJ1-5; perhaps TRBD1 as D (5 bases). The CDR3 has 14 amino acids. Germline V gene data show CDR1 as MNHEY and CDR2 as SVGAGI. Trimming removed 6 bases at V and 10 bases at J, with 19 bases between.

The CDR3 region has the DNA TGTGCCAGTACAAGCAGAGCCGGGACACGGGGAAATGAGCAGTTCTTC. It yields the protein CASTSRAGTRGNEQFF. The gene calls are TRBV19 and TRBJ2-1, with D perhaps matching TRBD1 (6 bases). This CDR3 has 16 amino acids. V shed 7 bases and J shed 7 bases, with 23 bases lying between them. Germline lookup yields CDR1 LNHDA and CDR2 SQIVND (reference sequence). Filled out from reference TRBV19 and TRBJ2-1, the complete variable domain reads DGGITQSPKYLFRKEGQNVTLSCEQNLNHDAMYWYRQDPGQGLRLIYYSQIVNDFQKGDIAEGYSVSREKKESFPLTVTSAQKNPTAFYLCASTSRAGTRGNEQFFGPGTRLTVL.

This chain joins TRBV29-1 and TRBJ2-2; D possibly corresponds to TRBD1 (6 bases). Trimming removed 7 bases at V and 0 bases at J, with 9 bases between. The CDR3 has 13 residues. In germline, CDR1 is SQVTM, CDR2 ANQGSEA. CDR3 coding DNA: TGCAGCGCGGGACATCCGAACACCGGGGAGCTGTTTTTT. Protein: CSAGHPNTGELFF.

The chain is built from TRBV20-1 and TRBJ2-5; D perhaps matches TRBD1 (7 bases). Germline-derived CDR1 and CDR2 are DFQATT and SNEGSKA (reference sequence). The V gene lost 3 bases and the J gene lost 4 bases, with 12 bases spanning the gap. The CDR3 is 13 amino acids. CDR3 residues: CSASTQGGETQYF. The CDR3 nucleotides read TGCAGTGCTAGTACTCAGGGGGGAGAGACCCAGTACTTC.

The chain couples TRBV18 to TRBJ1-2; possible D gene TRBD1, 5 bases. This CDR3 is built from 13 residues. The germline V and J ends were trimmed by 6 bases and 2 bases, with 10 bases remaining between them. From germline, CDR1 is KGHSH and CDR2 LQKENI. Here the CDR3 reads CASSETENYGYTF. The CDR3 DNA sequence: TGTGCCAGCTCGGAGACAGAGAACTATGGCTACACCTTC.

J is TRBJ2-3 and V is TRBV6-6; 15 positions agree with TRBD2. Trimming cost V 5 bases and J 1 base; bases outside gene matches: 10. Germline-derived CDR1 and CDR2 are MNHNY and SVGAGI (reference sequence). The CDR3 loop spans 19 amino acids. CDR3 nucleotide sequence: TGTGCCAGCAGTCCGGGACTAGCGGGGGGTTCCCGGGGCACAGATACGCAGTATTTT. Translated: CASSPGLAGGSRGTDTQYF.

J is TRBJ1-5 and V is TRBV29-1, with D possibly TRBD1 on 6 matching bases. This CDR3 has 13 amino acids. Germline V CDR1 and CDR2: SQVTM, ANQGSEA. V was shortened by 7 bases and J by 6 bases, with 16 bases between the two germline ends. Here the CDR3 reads CSGRTDESQPQHF. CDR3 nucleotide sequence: TGCAGCGGTCGGACAGATGAGAGTCAGCCCCAGCATTTT. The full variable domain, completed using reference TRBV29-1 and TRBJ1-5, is SAVISQKPSRDICQRGTSLTIQCQVDSQVTMMFWYRQQPGQSLTLIATANQGSEATYESGFVIDKFPISRPNLTFSTLTVSNMSPEDSSIYLCSGRTDESQPQHFGDGTRLSIL.

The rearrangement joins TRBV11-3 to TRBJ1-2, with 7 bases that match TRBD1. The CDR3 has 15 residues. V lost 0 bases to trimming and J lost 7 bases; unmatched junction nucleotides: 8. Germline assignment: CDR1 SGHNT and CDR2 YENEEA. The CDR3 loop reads CASSLDLTGTGGYTF. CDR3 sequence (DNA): TGTGCCAGCAGCTTAGACCTGACAGGGACCGGTGGCTACACCTTC.

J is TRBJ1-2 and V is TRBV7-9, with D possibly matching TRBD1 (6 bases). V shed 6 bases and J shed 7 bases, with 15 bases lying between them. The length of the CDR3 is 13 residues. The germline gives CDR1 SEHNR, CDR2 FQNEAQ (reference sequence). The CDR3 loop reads CASRPTGISGYTF. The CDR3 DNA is TGTGCCAGCAGACCTACAGGGATAAGTGGCTACACCTTC.

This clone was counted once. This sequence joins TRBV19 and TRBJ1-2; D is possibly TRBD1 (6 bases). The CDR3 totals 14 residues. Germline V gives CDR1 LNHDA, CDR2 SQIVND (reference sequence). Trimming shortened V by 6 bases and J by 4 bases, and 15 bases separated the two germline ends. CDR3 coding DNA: TGTGCCAGTAGACAACAAGGGACAAGCTATGGCTACACCTTC. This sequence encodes CASRQQGTSYGYTF.

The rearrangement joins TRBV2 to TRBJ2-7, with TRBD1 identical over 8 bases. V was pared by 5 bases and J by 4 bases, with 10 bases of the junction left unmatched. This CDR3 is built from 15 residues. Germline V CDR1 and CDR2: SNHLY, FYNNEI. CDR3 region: CASSSFTGGIYEQYF. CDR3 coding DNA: TGTGCCAGCAGTTCATTCACAGGGGGGATATACGAGCAGTACTTC.